What follows are 5 T cell receptor beta chains derived from one specimen sequenced in a study of breast tumors, draining lymph nodes, adjacent tissues. TCRdb independently ran MiXCR on the multiplex PCR reads; one entry per CDR3 protein. Among approximately 90,000 distinct CDR3 sequences listed, over 25% were seen once. The lymph nodes were axillary draining lymph nodes from breast cancer patients. Specimen: axillary lymph node tissue. The receptors come from a female donor with breast cancer. Some clones in this sample may be carry-over from other donors' samples.

In its sample, this clonotype was seen a few times. This may stem from a read error, because a much larger clone lies one nucleotide away. V and J are TRBV5-6 and TRBJ2-1; 8 nucleotides align to TRBD2. The V gene's germline CDR1 is SGHDT and CDR2 YYEEEE. The CDR3 spans 14 residues. Trimming took 3 bases from V and 8 from J; bases not matched to a gene: 7. The CDR3 loop reads CASSSTSAIYEQFF. In nucleotides, the CDR3 is TGTGCCAGCAGCTCGACTAGCGCGATCTATGAGCAGTTCTTC.

This clonotype has ten or more counts. The chain is built from TRBV5-6 and TRBJ2-2, with D possibly being TRBD2 (6 bases). Trimming removed 4 bases at V and 4 bases at J, with 14 bases between. The CDR3 contains 15 residues. Germline lookup yields CDR1 SGHDT and CDR2 YYEEEE. The CDR3 nucleotides read TGTGCCAGCAGCCAAAAACCGGGGGTCACCGGGGAGCTGTTTTTT. Its translation is CASSQKPGVTGELFF.

This chain links TRBV25-1 with TRBJ2-3; a possible D gene is TRBD2 (5 bases). This CDR3 is 14 amino acids long. Trimming removed 7 bases from V and 1 base from J, with 12 bases in between. Germline V lookup: CDR1 MGHDK, CDR2 SYGVNS. The CDR3 DNA is TGTGCCAGCACGTCCGTGGGAGGCACAGATACGCAGTATTTT. It encodes CASTSVGGTDTQYF.

V and J are TRBV20-1 and TRBJ1-6, with a possible D match to TRBD1 (5 bases). Germline CDR1 and CDR2: DFQATT and SNEGSKA (reference sequence). The CDR3 has 13 residues. Between the trimmed V and J ends, which lost 4 bases and 15 bases, there was a span of 19 bases. The CDR3 DNA follows: TGCAGTGCTACCCCCGGAACGCACGGGGGCCTCCACTTT. It translates to CSATPGTHGGLHF.

In this sample, this clonotype turned up once. This chain connects TRBV4-3 to TRBJ2-3; no firm D call. The CDR3 contains 15 residues. The V end was cut by 0 bases, the J end by 11 bases, with 18 bases between. Germline V gene sequence: CDR1 LGHNA, CDR2 YSLEER. CDR3 in DNA: TGCGCCAGCAGCCAAGATACGGTGGTCTACAATGAGCAGTATTTT. This gives the protein CASSQDTVVYNEQYF.